This T cell receptor beta chain was obtained from a study of T cell changes during pregnancy in multiple sclerosis. Sequencing was performed with immunoSEQ multiplex PCR; in TCRdb, only in-frame clones are kept and a portion is missing. The sample includes about 87,000 clones, approximately 92% of them seen just once. The specimen was peripheral blood, collected in the third trimester of pregnancy. The clonotype was recovered from a female donor in good health, enrolled as a control in a pregnancy study.

In DNA form, the CDR3 reads TGCGCCAGCAGCCAAGTATCAGGTGGGTCGTCCTACGAGCAGTACTTC. This gives the protein CASSQVSGGSSYEQYF. J is TRBJ2-7 and V is TRBV4-1; D is unclear. Germline V lookup: CDR1 MGHRA, CDR2 YSYEKL. The CDR3 has 16 amino acids. V dropped 1 base and J dropped 1 base, with 14 bases sitting between them.